The 29 T cell receptor beta chains given below trace back to one sample, sequenced in a study of OX40 agonist ivuxolimab in advanced cancers. Measured with immunoSEQ multiplex PCR; TCRdb has only the in-frame clones, and not every one. The sample shows roughly 82,000 clones, about 89% of them seen only once. This material consisted of CD4+ or CD8+ T cells sorted from blood, taken in a trial of the OX40 agonist ivuxolimab. These receptors originate from an adult with an advanced solid tumor such as melanoma, head and neck, liver or kidney cancer.

In its sample, this clone was seen once. The V and J genes are TRBV19 and TRBJ1-3, with D perhaps matching TRBD1 (6 bases). The CDR3 extends over 17 amino acids. V was shortened by 4 bases and J by 3 bases, with 19 bases between the two germline ends. Germline V gives CDR1 LNHDA, CDR2 SQIVND (reference sequence). The CDR3 protein is CASSTSTGFGFGNTIYF. In DNA, the CDR3 is TGTGCCAGTAGTACCTCTACAGGGTTCGGCTTTGGAAACACCATATATTTT. The full variable domain, its missing parts supplied by reference TRBV19 and TRBJ1-3, is DGGITQSPKYLFRKEGQNVTLSCEQNLNHDAMYWYRQDPGQGLRLIYYSQIVNDFQKGDIAEGYSVSREKKESFPLTVTSAQKNPTAFYLCASSTSTGFGFGNTIYFGEGSWLTVV.

J is TRBJ1-5 and V is TRBV10-3; D uncertain. This CDR3 spans 15 amino acids. CDR1 ENHRY and CDR2 SYGVKD come from the germline V gene. V shed 4 bases and J shed 4 bases, with 14 bases lying between them. The CDR3 sequence: CAISASSEANQPQHF. The DNA for the CDR3 is TGTGCCATCAGTGCCTCTTCAGAAGCGAATCAGCCCCAGCATTTT.

The V call is TRBV19, the J call TRBJ2-2; D tentatively reads TRBD1 or TRBD2 (5 bases each). In germline, CDR1 is LNHDA, CDR2 SQIVND (reference sequence). The CDR3 covers 15 residues. V was shortened by 11 bases and J by 3 bases, with 19 bases between the two germline ends. In DNA, the CDR3 is TGTGCCGCCAGGGACCGTTATGGGGACACCGGGGAGCTGTTTTTT. It translates to CAARDRYGDTGELFF.

The V call is TRBV4-1, the J call TRBJ2-5, with 9 bases matching TRBD2. Losses at the gene ends were 3 bases for V and 2 bases for J; bases not matched to a gene: 10. From germline, CDR1 is MGHRA and CDR2 YSYEKL. This CDR3 region has 17 residues. This CDR3 is CASSHSSGEAWQETQYF. The CDR3 DNA reads TGCGCCAGCAGCCATTCTAGCGGGGAGGCATGGCAAGAGACCCAGTACTTC.

The chain joins TRBV5-1 to TRBJ1-5; 9 nucleotides line up with TRBD1. Germline V gives CDR1 SGHRS, CDR2 YFSETQ. This CDR3 comprises 15 residues. The J segment lost 0 bases and the V segment lost 5 bases, leaving 3 bases of the junction unmatched. CDR3 DNA sequence: TGCGCCAGCAGGCGGACAGGGGATAGCAATCAGCCCCAGCATTTT. It is translated as CASRRTGDSNQPQHF.

The chain combines TRBV9 with TRBJ2-3, with D uncertain. Germline CDR1 is SGDLS and CDR2 is YYNGEE. V was shortened by 3 bases and J by 1 base, with 3 bases between the two germline ends. The CDR3 length is 12 residues. The CDR3 protein is CASSGRTDTQYF. CDR3 nucleotides: TGTGCCAGCAGCGGGCGCACAGATACGCAGTATTTT. The full variable domain, rest sourced from reference TRBV9 and TRBJ2-3, is DSGVTQTPKHLITATGQRVTLRCSPRSGDLSVYWYQQSLDQGLQFLIQYYNGEERAKGNILERFSAQQFPDLHSELNLSSLELGDSALYFCASSGRTDTQYFGPGTRLTVL.

This clone was recorded once. The rearrangement joins TRBV10-1 to TRBJ2-1; D is perhaps TRBD2 (5 bases). V was clipped by 0 bases and J by 7 bases, with 10 bases between them. This CDR3 has 14 residues. CDR1 WNHNN and CDR2 SYGVQD come from the germline V gene (reference sequence). Here the CDR3 reads CASSESPSSNEQFF. The CDR3 DNA reads as TGCGCCAGCAGTGAGTCCCCTAGCTCGAATGAGCAGTTCTTC.

This chain links TRBV9 with TRBJ2-3; D is ambiguous. From germline, CDR1 is SGDLS and CDR2 YYNGEE. With 3 bases removed from V and 3 bases from J, the gap between germline ends came to 14 bases. The CDR3 sequence is 15 residues long. The CDR3 here is CASSAGPPATDTQYF. For the CDR3, the DNA is TGTGCCAGCAGCGCAGGACCCCCCGCGACAGATACGCAGTATTTT.

The chain has TRBV7-9 and TRBJ2-7, with 9 bases aligning to TRBD1. The CDR3 loop spans 15 amino acids. V shed 0 bases, J shed 5 bases, and the junction held 5 bases outside the gene matches. Germline V lookup: CDR1 SEHNR, CDR2 FQNEAQ (reference sequence). The CDR3, as DNA: TGTGCCAGCAGCTTAGCCGGGACAGGGATCCACGAGCAGTACTTC. It yields the protein CASSLAGTGIHEQYF.

This rearrangement joins TRBV19 to TRBJ1-1; perhaps TRBD1 as D (5 bases). The V end was cut by 6 bases, the J end by 1 base, with 15 bases between. CDR1 is LNHDA, CDR2 SQIVND, per germline (reference sequence). The CDR3 is made up of 15 amino acids. CDR3 in DNA: TGTGCCAGTAGCAGAATAGACGGGGGGAACACTGAAGCTTTCTTT. Its protein is CASSRIDGGNTEAFF.

J is TRBJ1-2 and V is TRBV2; a weak D match, TRBD1 (6 bases). CDR1 SNHLY and CDR2 FYNNEI come from the germline V gene. This CDR3 is 13 amino acids long. Trimming cost V 2 bases and J 4 bases, with 8 bases left between them. The CDR3 DNA sequence: TGTGCCAGCAGTGAAAGGGGGGTCTATGGCTACACCTTC. Translated: CASSERGVYGYTF. Together with reference TRBV2 and TRBJ1-2, the CDR3 gives the full variable domain: EPEVTQTPSHQVTQMGQEVILRCVPISNHLYFYWYRQILGQKVEFLVSFYNNEISEKSEIFDDQFSVERPDGSNFTLKIRSTKLEDSAMYFCASSERGVYGYTFGSGTRLTVV.

The chain couples TRBV5-6 to TRBJ2-7, with 8 nucleotides matching TRBD1. Germline CDR1 SGHDT, CDR2 YYEEEE. With V trimmed by 4 bases and J by 0 bases, 6 bases remained unmatched. The CDR3 consists of 15 residues. CDR3 DNA: TGTGCCAGCAGCGGATGGACAGGGAGCTCCTACGAGCAGTACTTC. This translates into CASSGWTGSSYEQYF.

This rearrangement joins TRBV6-8 to TRBJ1-5, with D unresolved. The germline V and J ends were trimmed by 8 bases and 7 bases, with 15 bases remaining between them. The germline CDR1 and CDR2 sequences are MNHGY and SAAAGT. This CDR3 has 13 amino acids. CDR3 nucleotides: TGTGCCAGCGAGTTCCATGTGAAACAGCCCCAGCATTTT. Residues: CASEFHVKQPQHF.

The chain employs TRBV5-4 and TRBJ2-6; D not certain. The CDR3 is 14 amino acids. The V end lost 0 bases, the J end lost 2 bases, and 3 bases lay between the germline ends. CDR1 is SGHNT, CDR2 YYREEE, per germline (reference sequence). The CDR3, as DNA: TGTGCCAGCAGCTTGGAGGCTGGGGCCAACGTCCTGACTTTC. Amino acid sequence: CASSLEAGANVLTF.

The genes are TRBV11-2 and TRBJ2-2; D not certain. V was trimmed by 3 bases and J by 1 base, leaving 9 bases between them. This CDR3 region has 15 residues. CDR1 is SGHAT, CDR2 FQNNGV, per germline. The CDR3 nucleotides read TGTGCCAGCAGCTTCTCGAACTTGAACACCGGGGAGCTGTTTTTT. This sequence encodes CASSFSNLNTGELFF.

V is TRBV19 and J is TRBJ2-7; weak D call: TRBD1 (6 bases). The V end was cut by 5 bases, the J end by 3 bases, with 11 bases between. The germline gives CDR1 LNHDA, CDR2 SQIVND (reference sequence). The CDR3 has 13 residues. The CDR3 bases are TGTGCCAGTAGTCTACAGGGCCACTACGAGCAGTACTTC. This translates into CASSLQGHYEQYF.

V gene TRBV5-1 combines with J gene TRBJ1-5; D may be TRBD1 (5 bases). V gave up 4 bases and J gave up 5 bases, with 10 bases separating them. Germline V CDR1 and CDR2: SGHRS, YFSETQ. The CDR3 loop spans 13 amino acids. This chain's CDR3 is CASSLDTYQPQHF. Here the CDR3 DNA reads TGCGCCAGCAGCCTGGACACATATCAGCCCCAGCATTTT.

As regards this clone: The junction shows a germline mismatch at one end, possibly a read error. The genes are TRBV19 and TRBJ2-6, with D perhaps matching TRBD1 or TRBD2 (5 bases each). The CDR3 extends over 13 amino acids. CDR1 LNHDA and CDR2 SQIVND come from the germline V gene (reference sequence). CDR3 sequence reads: CASSPNDSPLLVF. The CDR3 region has the DNA TGTGCCAGTAGTCCGAACGACAGCCCTCTACTAGTTTTC.

V usage is TRBV5-1 and J usage is TRBJ1-4, with D possibly matching TRBD1 (5 bases). Germline assignment: CDR1 SGHRS and CDR2 YFSETQ. The CDR3 contains 19 residues. The ends were cut back, 1 base at V and 0 bases at J, with 19 bases in the middle. The CDR3 bases are TGCGCCAGCAGCTTGTGGGGCCACTTGGGACCTGCAACTAATGAAAAACTGTTTTTT. As protein: CASSLWGHLGPATNEKLFF. Full variable domain (missing parts from reference TRBV5-1 and TRBJ1-4): KAGVTQTPRYLIKTRGQQVTLSCSPISGHRSVSWYQQTPGQGLQFLFEYFSETQRNKGNFPGRFSGRQFSNSRSEMNVSTLELGDSALYLCASSLWGHLGPATNEKLFFGSGTQLSVL.

J is TRBJ1-2 and V is TRBV13, with 8 bases identical to TRBD1. CDR1 and CDR2 from the germline V gene are PRHDT and FYEKMQ (reference sequence). Unmatched junction bases numbered 5, after V lost 3 bases and J lost 8 bases. The CDR3 loop spans 13 amino acids. The CDR3 protein is CASSLGQVRGYTF. DNA of the CDR3: TGTGCCAGCAGCTTGGGACAGGTCCGGGGCTACACCTTC.

The chain carries TRBV20-1 and TRBJ2-5; no clear D. V was cut by 8 bases and J by 1 base, with 8 bases left in between. There are 11 residues in the CDR3. Per germline, CDR1 DFQATT and CDR2 SNEGSKA (reference sequence). The CDR3 sequence is CSPYSQETQYF. CDR3 DNA sequence: TGCAGTCCTTACAGCCAAGAGACCCAGTACTTC.

The gene calls are TRBV29-1 and TRBJ2-3; TRBD2 aligns across 14 bases. Germline-derived CDR1 and CDR2 are SQVTM and ANQGSEA. The V gene end was trimmed by 7 bases and the J gene end by 6 bases; junction bases not matched to a gene: 6. The CDR3 runs to 14 residues. The CDR3 loop reads CSGGTSGSTDTQYF. The CDR3 coding sequence is TGCAGCGGGGGGACTAGCGGGAGTACTGATACGCAGTATTTT.

The chain carries TRBV2 and TRBJ1-1, with 8 positions matching TRBD1. Germline V gene sequence: CDR1 SNHLY, CDR2 FYNNEI. Losses at the gene ends were 6 bases for V and 11 bases for J; bases not matched to a gene: 11. The CDR3 loop spans 13 amino acids. The CDR3 nucleotides are TGTGCCAGCAGAACATTGACAGGGGATGGGGCTTTCTTT. Its protein product is CASRTLTGDGAFF.

The chain carries TRBV29-1 and TRBJ2-4; TRBD2 is a possible D gene (6 bases). The CDR3 is made up of 11 amino acids. Trimming stripped 7 bases from V and 16 bases from J, with 20 bases between. The V gene's germline CDR1 is SQVTM and CDR2 ANQGSEA. The CDR3 DNA is TGCAGCGCCTTCGCGGGGAGGACCTCATACTTC. Its translation: CSAFAGRTSYF.

The chain combines TRBV6-1 with TRBJ2-7, with D perhaps assigned TRBD1 or TRBD2 (5 bases each). Germline lookup yields CDR1 MNHNS and CDR2 SASEGT. The CDR3 totals 15 residues. Trimming took 5 bases from V and 1 from J, leaving 15 bases between them. The CDR3 coding sequence is TGTGCCAGCAGTCCCGGCCTGGGGGTATCCTACGAGCAGTACTTC. Its translation: CASSPGLGVSYEQYF.

The chain is built from TRBV10-3 and TRBJ1-2; 8 bases are shared with TRBD1. The germline V gene has CDR1 ENHRY and CDR2 SYGVKD. V shed 6 bases, J shed 3 bases, and the junction held 6 bases outside the gene matches. The CDR3 runs to 14 residues. The CDR3 here is CAISRGPADYGYTF. CDR3 DNA sequence: TGTGCCATCAGCAGGGGGCCAGCAGACTATGGCTACACCTTC.

This clone was counted a single time. This chain joins TRBV28 and TRBJ1-2; D gene ambiguous. Germline V gives CDR1 MDHEN, CDR2 SYDVKM. This CDR3 spans 12 amino acids. The germline V and J ends were trimmed by 7 bases and 7 bases, with 13 bases remaining between them. The CDR3 here is CASNADLSGYTF. The CDR3, as DNA: TGTGCCAGCAACGCCGATCTTAGTGGCTACACCTTC.

This clone was observed a few times. The DNA for the CDR3 is TGCAGCGCCGGGGGAGGGAGCGCAGATACGCAGTATTTT. Translating gives CSAGGGSADTQYF. The chain employs TRBV29-1 and TRBJ2-3; TRBD2 agrees at 7 bases. Germline CDR1 and CDR2: SQVTM and ANQGSEA. Trimming removed 7 bases from V and 4 bases from J; junction bases left unmatched: 8. The CDR3 has 13 amino acids.

V is TRBV6-6 and J is TRBJ2-3; 12 nucleotides agree with TRBD2. This CDR3 has 14 residues. Germline V gene data show CDR1 as MNHNY and CDR2 as SVGAGI (reference sequence). After removal of 4 bases from V and 14 bases from J, the junction contained 10 bases not matched to a gene. CDR3 loop: CASSLATSGSFPYF. In DNA form, the CDR3 reads TGTGCCAGCAGTTTGGCGACTAGCGGGAGTTTTCCGTATTTT.